Listed below are T cell receptor beta chains from one sample, sequenced in a study of PD-L1 blockade in urothelial cancer. Measured with immunoSEQ multiplex PCR; TCRdb has only the in-frame clones, and not every one. The table includes about 63,000 clones, 81% detected once. This specimen was PBMCs, taken around atezolizumab (anti-PD-L1) treatment. The receptors were gathered from a man between 65 and 80 years old with urothelial cancer. CDR3s include the opening cysteine and the closing phenylalanine or tryptophan. A D gene is named only where the DNA matches it firmly. Size values are once, few and many counts, or a class for expanded clones, and some rows have none.

d_call: -
clone_size: -
j_call: TRBJ2-5
v_call: TRBV5-1
cdr3_length: 15
cdr3_aa: CASSLVPGRQETQYF
cdr3_nt: TGCGCCAGCAGCTTGGTTCCAGGGAGGCAAGAGACCCAGTACTTC

d_call: -
clone_size: -
j_call: TRBJ2-1
v_call: TRBV11-1
cdr3_length: 14
cdr3_aa: CASEGVSSYNEQFF
cdr3_nt: TGTGCCAGCGAGGGAGTTAGCTCCTACAATGAGCAGTTCTTC

d_call: -
clone_size: -
j_call: TRBJ2-3
v_call: TRBV4-1
cdr3_length: 17
cdr3_aa: CASSQDWEQASTDTQYF
cdr3_nt: TGCGCCAGCAGCCAAGATTGGGAACAGGCGAGCACAGATACGCAGTATTTT

d_call: -
clone_size: -
j_call: TRBJ2-7
v_call: TRBV7-2
cdr3_length: 13
cdr3_aa: CASSSFGVSEQYF
cdr3_nt: TGTGCCAGCAGCTCCTTCGGGGTATCCGAGCAGTACTTC

d_call: -
clone_size: once
j_call: TRBJ2-3
v_call: TRBV6-1
cdr3_length: 15
cdr3_aa: CASSANSGYTDTQYF
cdr3_nt: TGTGCCAGCAGTGCTAACAGCGGGTACACAGATACGCAGTATTTT

d_call: -
clone_size: -
j_call: TRBJ2-7
v_call: TRBV15
cdr3_length: 13
cdr3_aa: CATSRDYRSEQYF
cdr3_nt: TGTGCCACCAGCAGGGACTACCGAAGCGAGCAGTACTTC

d_call: TRBD2
clone_size: -
j_call: TRBJ2-5
v_call: TRBV7-2
cdr3_length: 18
cdr3_aa: CASSLIWRLAGAGETQYF
cdr3_nt: TGTGCCAGCAGCTTAATTTGGCGACTAGCGGGAGCAGGAGAGACCCAGTACTTC

d_call: -
clone_size: -
j_call: TRBJ1-2
v_call: TRBV5-5
cdr3_length: 13
cdr3_aa: CASSRGANYGYTF
cdr3_nt: TGTGCCAGCAGCCGAGGAGCTAACTATGGCTACACCTTC

d_call: -
clone_size: -
j_call: TRBJ2-2
v_call: TRBV28
cdr3_length: 15
cdr3_aa: CASSPPGLNTGELFF
cdr3_nt: TGTGCCAGCAGTCCCCCCGGACTGAACACCGGGGAGCTGTTTTTT

d_call: TRBD1
clone_size: -
j_call: TRBJ1-4
v_call: TRBV2
cdr3_length: 14
cdr3_aa: CASSRTGANEKLFF
cdr3_nt: TGTGCCAGCAGCCGGACAGGAGCTAATGAAAAACTGTTTTTT

d_call: -
clone_size: few
j_call: TRBJ2-5
v_call: TRBV5-4
cdr3_length: 15
cdr3_aa: CASSLVELGKETQYF
cdr3_nt: TGTGCCAGCAGCTTGGTGGAACTAGGGAAAGAGACCCAGTACTTC

d_call: TRBD1
clone_size: once
j_call: TRBJ2-7
v_call: TRBV6-5
cdr3_length: 13
cdr3_aa: CASRPPQGREQYF
cdr3_nt: TGTGCCAGCAGACCTCCACAGGGGCGCGAGCAGTACTTC

d_call: -
clone_size: -
j_call: TRBJ2-7
v_call: TRBV5-1
cdr3_length: 16
cdr3_aa: CASSLDKTPGAYEQYF
cdr3_nt: TGCGCCAGCAGCTTGGACAAAACCCCTGGGGCATACGAGCAGTACTTC

d_call: -
clone_size: -
j_call: TRBJ1-2
v_call: TRBV19
cdr3_length: 11
cdr3_aa: CASSILGGYTF
cdr3_nt: TGTGCCAGTAGTATACTAGGTGGCTACACCTTC

d_call: -
clone_size: -
j_call: TRBJ1-2
v_call: TRBV6-5
cdr3_length: 12
cdr3_aa: CASSPTSYGYTF
cdr3_nt: TGTGCCAGCAGCCCGACAAGCTATGGCTACACCTTC

d_call: TRBD1
clone_size: -
j_call: TRBJ2-7
v_call: TRBV5-4
cdr3_length: 14
cdr3_aa: CASRPGTGGYEQYF
cdr3_nt: TGTGCCAGCAGACCCGGGACAGGGGGATACGAGCAGTACTTC

d_call: TRBD2
clone_size: -
j_call: TRBJ2-1
v_call: TRBV10-2
cdr3_length: 15
cdr3_aa: CATKSGVTSYNEQFF
cdr3_nt: TGCGCCACCAAAAGCGGGGTCACCTCCTACAATGAGCAGTTCTTC

d_call: -
clone_size: -
j_call: TRBJ2-3
v_call: TRBV28
cdr3_length: 16
cdr3_aa: CASSPTGATGTDTQYF
cdr3_nt: TGTGCCAGCAGTCCGACAGGAGCAACGGGCACAGATACGCAGTATTTT

d_call: TRBD2
clone_size: few
j_call: TRBJ2-1
v_call: TRBV27
cdr3_length: 17
cdr3_aa: CASSPPRTSGGGNEQFF
cdr3_nt: TGTGCCAGCAGTCCCCCCCGGACTAGCGGGGGAGGGAATGAGCAGTTCTTC

d_call: -
clone_size: -
j_call: TRBJ1-5
v_call: TRBV25-1
cdr3_length: 13
cdr3_aa: CASSGTMGQPQHF
cdr3_nt: TGTGCCAGCAGTGGGACAATGGGTCAGCCCCAGCATTTT

d_call: TRBD1
clone_size: once
j_call: TRBJ2-2
v_call: TRBV7-3
cdr3_length: 16
cdr3_aa: CASSEVQGVGTGELFF
cdr3_nt: TGTGCCAGCAGCGAAGTACAGGGGGTTGGCACCGGGGAGCTGTTTTTT

d_call: -
clone_size: once
j_call: TRBJ1-5
v_call: TRBV5-1
cdr3_length: 13
cdr3_aa: CASSLQGNQPQHF
cdr3_nt: TGCGCCAGCAGCTTGCAGGGCAATCAGCCCCAGCATTTT